Here is one TCR beta chain with its context. Its antigen is not known. This sample is part of a study of T cell clonotyping in hematopoietic cell transplantation. TCRdb keeps only in-frame clones here, not all; method: immunoSEQ multiplex PCR. The profile shows about 41,000 clones, 95% of them singletons. The CDR3 has 14 amino acids. V was clipped by 6 bases and J by 6 bases; unmatched bases: 8. The V gene's germline CDR1 is MDHEN and CDR2 SYDVKM. Study outcomes and limitations: No sorting was done, leaving CD4 and CD8 contributions mixed.

The sequence came from a man aged 25 to 40 in good health. Some clones in this sample may be carry-over from other donors' samples. The sequencing input was peripheral blood mononuclear cells. This chain joins TRBV28 and TRBJ1-5; 7 positions match TRBD1. The CDR3 reads CASRSTGSGQPQHF. CDR3 DNA: TGTGCCAGCAGGTCGACAGGGTCCGGTCAGCCCCAGCATTTT.